This TCR beta chain was recorded in a study of cytomegalovirus exposure and HLA in healthy donors (dated by TCRdb to 2015 to 2018). A note on the overall study: In an earlier analysis of some 610 of the donors, 276 Gb of sequence data and some 120 million unique TCR beta sequences from about 180 million T cells were reported. An early release that covered approximately 600 HLA-typed donors contained about 300 gigabases of sequencing data and around 85 million unique TCR sequences. Of the roughly 390 genotyped donors, approximately 82% fell in the genetic ancestry cluster associated with self-reported Caucasian donors. The study was designed to test whether signatures of past pathogen exposure could be identified by cataloging public T cell receptors. The study used immunosequencing to profile the T cell repertoires of 666 subjects and linked those repertoires to cytomegalovirus serostatus. Besides the first cohort of roughly 700 subjects, a separate validation cohort made up of 120 different subjects was used. High-throughput TCR immunosequencing, statistical association of individual TCRs with disease status, and machine learning were combined to predict cytomegalovirus infection status. A later analysis re-analyzed previously published TCR beta repertoires from about 600 donors and added high-resolution HLA genotyping to study TCR occurrence patterns. Rather than using new phenotypic data, the later analysis identified candidate immune exposures from TCR beta sequences and from how often those sequences occurred across donors. In an earlier analysis of over 550 of the donors, high-throughput TCR beta sequencing was used to judge whether each TCR beta V gene segment behaved as functional or pseudogenic. Alongside the repertoire data, information on donor age, sex, ethnicity and CMV serostatus was compiled. A later genetic analysis used genome-wide SNP genotypes for about three fifths of the 666 donors, treating that subset as a discovery cohort. All discovery cohort repertoires had been generated using a single sequencing platform. HLA typing covered class I and class II loci at four-digit resolution. The number of typed donors differed by locus: roughly 629-640 for A, B, C, DRB1 and DQB1; some 540 for DQA1; around 610 for DPA1; and roughly 450 for DPB1. Because of strong linkage in the cohort, a few DR-DQ haplotypes were treated as single units for association and clustering. Among a few hundred genotyped donors of the cohort, an average of approximately 230,000 unique TCR beta nucleotide sequences were sequenced per donor, roughly 20% of them non-productive.

The library was made by the immunoSEQ multiplex PCR assay. For the multiplex PCR, a mixture combining 60 forward primers for TCR Vbeta segments and 13 reverse primers for TCR Jbeta segments was used. Amplification of the CDR3 region of rearranged TCR beta genes was performed with a multiplex PCR assay on genomic DNA. On the Illumina HiSeq System, the amplified TCR beta libraries were sequenced as 87-base-pair reads. In the original analysis: Across the 500 to 700 repertoires, a later analysis counted tens of millions of unique TCR beta chains, roughly 11 million of which were shared by at least two donors. A nearest-neighbor algorithm error-corrected the raw reads and collapsed the reads into unique sequences, merging closely related sequences to remove PCR and sequencing errors. CDR3 sequences were aligned to IMGT reference sequences to assign V, D and J gene segments. For a sequence to be retained, at least a six-nucleotide match to both a V gene segment and a J gene segment was required. A rearrangement was called productive if the CDR3 had no stop codons and remained in frame with V and J, and every other rearrangement was called non-productive. CDR3 was defined by IMGT convention, running from the second conserved V-encoded cysteine to the conserved J-encoded phenylalanine. The earlier analysis of 450 to 750 of the donors excluded any sequence lacking an unambiguous match to a single V gene segment. An earlier analysis of under 750 of the donors called V segments functional above 56.7% productive rearrangements and segregating when the between-donor standard deviation exceeded 5%. A statistical classification framework was developed to diagnose cytomegalovirus status using the catalog of TCR beta chain sequences. V and J gene assignment, in a later analysis, came from comparing TCR nucleotide sequences with IMGT/GENE-DB human TR gene sequences. The TCRdist pipeline was used in a later analysis to assign CDR3 sequences and most-parsimonious VDJ recombination scenarios. A later analysis defined each TCR beta chain by its CDR3 amino acid sequence plus V-gene family, and excluded reads lacking a unique V-gene family. To address suspected cross-contamination and a sequencing artifact, a later analysis removed around 590 highly shared, low-generation-probability nucleotide sequences. In a later analysis, a clonal expansion index was calculated for each public chain from normalized within-repertoire ranks of inferred template counts. A later analysis computed generation probabilities with a VDJ recombination model fitted to out-of-frame rearrangements, and checked the results against IGoR. A later analysis scored TCR-TCR, TCR-HLA and TCR-CMV co-occurrence with hypergeometric tests, applying a repertoire-size bias correction to TCR pairs. False discovery rates were estimated in a later analysis by permuting HLA or CMV assignments 20 times. In a later analysis, co-occurring TCRs were grouped using DBSCAN, and TCRdist sequence similarity was added for clustering within HLA-allele-positive subsets. For co-occurrence clustering, repertoires with fewer than 30,000 or more than 120,000 public chains were excluded, along with 5 or 6 repertoires with anomalous nucleotide sharing. This is the immuneACCESS table as TCRdb keeps it, with only in-frame sequences that have V and J called. A part of the clones is gone; compared with another copy, unresolved V genes explain less than half, and the rest is unexplained. That table gives V, J and clone size, and the DNA gave D and trimming. Across this sample there are tens of thousands of clones, with 60% to 80% seen only once. Of the sample, around 2.9% is held by the ten largest clones.

Overall study results and their limits: A later genetic analysis reported fewer N-insertions in productive TCRs among donors in an Asian-associated ancestry cluster than the roughly 620-donor mean. The presence/absence analyses assumed that sequencing depth was roughly uniform across donors, and that assumption may not be true. In a later analysis, HLA-associated TCR beta chains showed more clonal expansion and lower generation probabilities than non-associated chains that were equally common. In a later analysis, the rate of TCR association differed among HLA loci, with DRB1 alleles having the most associated TCRs and HLA-C alleles having the fewest. Immune exposure information for the cohort was limited to CMV serostatus. In an earlier analysis of about 600 of the donors, most TCR beta V segments appeared in productive rearrangements about 90% or about 30% of the time, broadly matching IMGT annotations. V-gene and J-gene trimming of TCR beta chains was associated with a missense DCLRE1C variant in a later genetic analysis, and the association was replicated in an independent cohort. Because counts were too low, about 15 rarely observed V segments, including chromosome 9 orphons, were left out of the earlier analysis of 500 to 750 of the donors. Correlated functional status among segregating V segments might be attributable to linkage disequilibrium, but an unknown experimental factor could not be ruled out. Specific HLA alleles were associated with roughly 16,000 TCR beta sequences at a false discovery rate of 0.05 in a later analysis. In a later analysis, several top co-occurrence clusters were reported to appear linked to parvovirus B19, influenza, CMV and Epstein-Barr virus. Across donors, most TCR sequences were observed very rarely, whereas some public TCRs were present in many individuals. Most CMV-associated TCR beta chains appeared to be HLA-restricted in a later analysis, and the HLA associations seemed to be driven largely by CMV exposure. A further reported finding was that TCR beta sequences accurately predicted the HLA-A and HLA-B alleles for most subjects in the first cohort. When HLA alleles, especially DR and DQ, strongly co-occurred, TCR associations were difficult to assign to individual alleles. The classifier was reported to diagnose cytomegalovirus status with high specificity and sensitivity in both the original and validation cohorts. Because HLA typing was unavailable for some donors at each locus, only the typed subset was used in association tests. The cohort was sequenced for TCR beta chains only, and without alpha or paired-chain data the features that could be detected were limited. A cluster of highly shared sequence variants was judged likely to be a technical artifact of the sequencing pipeline. In vitro tests confirmed that a few of the cytomegalovirus-associated TCR beta chains recognize cytomegalovirus antigens. The authors suggested that the approach could potentially be extended to other disease states and immunological phenotypes. In the study, 164 TCR beta chains were listed as associated with cytomegalovirus.

As to this clone: The specificity of this receptor is unknown. No base quality information exists; no much larger clone differs at one position.

The cohort consisted of 650 to 850 healthy bone marrow donors. At the time of sampling, every cohort member was nominally healthy, though immune exposures that went unrecorded were likely present. The donor tested CMV seropositive, placing the donor among the 289 seropositive members of the cohort. A peripheral blood sample was provided by each donor, and peripheral blood mononuclear cells were used for TCR beta sequencing. The Qiagen DNeasy Blood Extraction Kit was used to extract genomic DNA from the blood cell samples. Source material: PBMCs. The sequence derives from a woman aged 40 to 49 in good health and CMV-seropositive.

The CDR3 is CASSLQGNQPQHF. The base sequence is TGCGCCAGCAGCCTCCAGGGGAATCAGCCCCAGCATTTT. Here the chain combines TRBV5-1 and TRBJ1-5; the D region possibly corresponds to TRBD1 (6 bases align). For CDR1 and CDR2, the germline V gene lists SGHRS and YFSETQ. V drops 4 bases and J drops 4 bases, leaving 9 bases in between. The CDR3 runs 13 residues from the cysteine to the phenylalanine. CDR3 DNA is the only sequence kept; it has 39 bases, read in frame from the first base.